These 20 T cell receptor beta chains were sequenced from one sample in a study of cytomegalovirus exposure and HLA in healthy donors. The primer mix had 60 Vbeta and 13 Jbeta primers. Method: immunoSEQ multiplex PCR; TCRdb's copy keeps in-frame clones and lacks some. The table shows around 150,000 clones, with approximately 77% occurring only once. The specimen was PBMCs. Receptor source: a man between 18 and 29 years old in good health and CMV-seronegative.

Comments on this clone: This same CDR3 is encoded by further DNA sequences in the sample. The rearrangement links TRBV18 to TRBJ2-7; 8 nucleotides line up with TRBD1. The germline V gene has CDR1 KGHSH and CDR2 LQKENI. V trimming: 6 bases; J trimming: 6 bases; junction bases outside the gene matches: 4. The CDR3 runs 12 residues. The CDR3, as DNA: TGTGCCAGCTCCCCGGACAGGGCCGAGCAGTACTTC. This translates into CASSPDRAEQYF.

The rearrangement joins TRBV4-1 to TRBJ1-2; D gene ambiguous. Trimming stripped 4 bases from V and 0 bases from J, with 12 bases between. Germline V gene sequence: CDR1 MGHRA, CDR2 YSYEKL. This CDR3 is 15 amino acids long. CDR3 DNA: TGCGCCAGCAGCCTAGCAGCAGAATCTAACTATGGCTACACCTTC. The encoded protein is CASSLAAESNYGYTF.

The V and J genes are TRBV6-1 and TRBJ1-5; D not certain. Germline V gene lookup returns CDR1 MNHNS and CDR2 SASEGT. The CDR3 runs 15 residues. Trimming took off 3 bases at V and 2 bases at J, with 11 bases between the two ends. CDR3 sequence reads: CASSEEEGGNQPQHF. The CDR3 DNA is TGTGCCAGCAGTGAGGAGGAGGGAGGCAATCAGCCCCAGCATTTT.

The rearrangement joins TRBV4-3 to TRBJ2-1; weak D call: TRBD2 (6 bases). Per germline, CDR1 LGHNA and CDR2 YSLEER. Deletions cut 4 bases from V and 5 bases from J, with 15 bases between. The CDR3 covers 15 residues. The CDR3 region is CASSPVDQRDNEQFF. The CDR3 bases are TGCGCCAGCAGCCCCGTCGATCAGCGGGACAATGAGCAGTTCTTC.

The rearrangement links TRBV27 to TRBJ2-2; 10 bases map to TRBD1. Per the germline V gene, CDR1 is MNHEY and CDR2 is SMNVEV (reference sequence). CDR3 length equals 15 residues. V was pared by 4 bases and J by 4 bases, with 3 bases of the junction left unmatched. In nucleotides, the CDR3 is TGTGCCAGCAGTTCCCGGGACAGGGGCACCGGGGAGCTGTTTTTT. Amino acid sequence: CASSSRDRGTGELFF.

The CDR3 sequence: CASSLGTLGSNEQFF. CDR3 nucleotides: TGTGCCAGCAGCTTGGGGACTCTAGGTTCCAATGAGCAGTTCTTC. The V call is TRBV5-6, the J call TRBJ2-1, with TRBD2 as a possible D gene (5 bases). V lost 0 bases and J lost 6, with 13 bases in between. The CDR3 runs 15 residues. The germline CDR1 and CDR2 sequences are SGHDT and YYEEEE.

The rearrangement joins TRBV27 to TRBJ2-4, with 12 bases aligning to TRBD1. CDR1 is MNHEY and CDR2 is SMNVEV in the germline V gene (reference sequence). The CDR3 has 16 residues. V trimming: 5 bases; J trimming: 8 bases; junction bases outside the gene matches: 10. In nucleotides, the CDR3 is TGTGCCAGCAGTACCGGGACAGGGGGCTACGTGGACATTCAGTACTTC. Protein sequence: CASSTGTGGYVDIQYF.

The chain is built from TRBV30 and TRBJ2-7, with a weak D call TRBD2 (6 bases). Germline V gene sequence: CDR1 GTSNPN, CDR2 SVGIG (reference sequence). V was clipped by 0 bases and J by 3 bases, with 12 bases between them. This CDR3 is built from 14 residues. CDR3 protein: CAWSVGGGNYEQYF. In nucleotides, the CDR3 is TGTGCCTGGAGTGTAGGTGGCGGGAACTACGAGCAGTACTTC.

The rearrangement uses TRBV18 and TRBJ2-7, with D perhaps matching TRBD2 (6 bases). This CDR3 has 14 residues. The V and J ends lost 0 bases and 6 bases respectively, with 12 bases between them. Germline V CDR1 and CDR2: KGHSH, LQKENI. The DNA of the CDR3 is TGTGCCAGCTCACCACCGGGGACTCCCCTCGAGCAGTACTTC. This sequence encodes CASSPPGTPLEQYF.

The V and J genes are TRBV6-5 and TRBJ1-1, with 7 bases identical to TRBD1. The CDR3 runs to 16 residues. Germline V gene lookup returns CDR1 MNHEY and CDR2 SVGAGI. The V gene end was trimmed by 3 bases and the J gene end by 11 bases; junction bases not matched to a gene: 18. In DNA form, the CDR3 reads TGTGCCAGCAGTTATACGCGTTCCCTAAGTCAGGGGGTCGCTTTCTTT. It translates to CASSYTRSLSQGVAFF.

A few counts support this clone. V gene TRBV7-8 combines with J gene TRBJ1-5; no clear D. Germline V gene lookup returns CDR1 SGHVS and CDR2 FQNEAQ. This CDR3 is 13 amino acids long. Trimming pared 2 bases from V and 3 bases from J, leaving 5 bases between. CDR3 bases: TGTGCCAGCAGCTTATCCATCAATCAGCCCCAGCATTTT. Encoded protein: CASSLSINQPQHF.

CDR3 residues: CASSERLAFDTQYF. The CDR3 DNA reads as TGTGCCAGCAGTGAACGGCTAGCTTTCGATACGCAGTATTTT. V gene TRBV6-1 combines with J gene TRBJ2-3; D might be TRBD2 (5 bases). This CDR3 region has 14 residues. V lost 2 bases and J 6 bases, leaving 12 bases between the germline ends. CDR1 MNHNS and CDR2 SASEGT come from the germline V gene.

V gene TRBV7-9 combines with J gene TRBJ2-7; D is unresolved. Germline V gene sequence: CDR1 SEHNR, CDR2 FQNEAQ (reference sequence). V dropped 1 base and J dropped 5 bases, with 9 bases sitting between them. CDR3 size: 13 residues. The CDR3 loop is CASSLGKPDEQYF. The CDR3 DNA is TGTGCCAGCAGCTTAGGAAAGCCCGACGAGCAGTACTTC.

The chain combines TRBV7-8 with TRBJ2-7; TRBD2 is a possible D gene (6 bases). Germline V CDR1 and CDR2: SGHVS, FQNEAQ. CDR3 length equals 16 residues. V lost 1 base to trimming and J lost 4 bases, with 17 bases between them. The CDR3 region has the DNA TGTGCCAGCAGCTTAGAAAATTGGGGGGTTGGTTACGAGCAGTACTTC. This codes for CASSLENWGVGYEQYF.

CDR3 sequence: CASSGGRPMREQDTQYF. The CDR3 DNA is TGTGCCAGTAGTGGGGGACGCCCGATGCGGGAGCAAGATACGCAGTATTTT. This sequence joins TRBV19 and TRBJ2-3; 7 nucleotides match TRBD2. The CDR3 spans 17 residues. V dropped 5 bases and J dropped 5; count of bases not matched to a gene: 16. Germline loops: CDR1 LNHDA, CDR2 SQIVND (reference sequence).

Only a few counts were recorded for this clone. V and J are TRBV6-1 and TRBJ1-6; TRBD1 is a possible D gene (5 bases). CDR3 length equals 16 residues. V lost 4 bases to trimming and J lost 7 bases, with 17 bases between them. From germline, CDR1 is MNHNS and CDR2 SASEGT. In DNA, the CDR3 is TGTGCCAGCAGTGCCTCAGGCTCAGGGAACAATTCACCCCTCCACTTT. Protein sequence: CASSASGSGNNSPLHF.

The genes are TRBV18 and TRBJ2-4; 12 bases align to TRBD2. Trimming took 6 bases from V and 2 from J; bases not matched to a gene: 8. This CDR3 spans 17 amino acids. The germline V gene has CDR1 KGHSH and CDR2 LQKENI. The CDR3 sequence is CASSGLAGTPPKNIQYF. For the CDR3, the DNA is TGTGCCAGCTCGGGACTAGCGGGTACTCCGCCCAAAAACATTCAGTACTTC.

The DNA for the CDR3 is TGTGCCAGCAGATCCGGGACAGGGAATGAAAAACTGTTTTTT. Its translation is CASRSGTGNEKLFF. V gene TRBV6-5 combines with J gene TRBJ1-4; 9 bases align to TRBD1. The CDR3 is made up of 14 amino acids. The ends lost 6 bases at V and 5 bases at J; junction bases unmatched: 4. Germline values: CDR1 MNHEY, CDR2 SVGAGI.

This clone has more than one count but fewer than ten. The chain is built from TRBV18 and TRBJ2-2, with 9 bases aligning to TRBD1. Germline lookup yields CDR1 KGHSH and CDR2 LQKENI. CDR3 length: 15 residues. Losses at the gene ends were 6 bases for V and 4 bases for J; bases not matched to a gene: 6. The CDR3 sequence: CASSRPGQGTGELFF. In DNA, the CDR3 is TGTGCCAGCTCCCGGCCGGGACAGGGCACCGGGGAGCTGTTTTTT.

The chain employs TRBV6-1 and TRBJ1-5, with D perhaps matching TRBD1 (5 bases). Germline V gene lookup returns CDR1 MNHNS and CDR2 SASEGT. The CDR3 has 13 amino acids. V lost 5 bases and J 5 bases, leaving 10 bases between the germline ends. CDR3 bases: TGTGCCAGCAGTCCCCAGGGTGATCAGCCCCAGCATTTT. It codes for CASSPQGDQPQHF.